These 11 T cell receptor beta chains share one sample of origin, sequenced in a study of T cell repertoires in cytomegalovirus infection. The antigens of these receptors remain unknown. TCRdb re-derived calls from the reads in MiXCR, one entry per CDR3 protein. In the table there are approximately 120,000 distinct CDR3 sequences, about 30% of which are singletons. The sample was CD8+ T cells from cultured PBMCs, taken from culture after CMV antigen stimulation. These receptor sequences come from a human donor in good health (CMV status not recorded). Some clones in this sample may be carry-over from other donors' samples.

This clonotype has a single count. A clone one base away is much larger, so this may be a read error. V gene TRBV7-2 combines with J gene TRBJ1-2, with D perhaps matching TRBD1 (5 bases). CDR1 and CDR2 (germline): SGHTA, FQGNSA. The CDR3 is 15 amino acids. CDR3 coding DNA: TGTCCCAGCAGCCCGGGCCAGGGACCGCTCTATGGCTACACCTTC. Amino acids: CPSSPGQGPLYGYTF.

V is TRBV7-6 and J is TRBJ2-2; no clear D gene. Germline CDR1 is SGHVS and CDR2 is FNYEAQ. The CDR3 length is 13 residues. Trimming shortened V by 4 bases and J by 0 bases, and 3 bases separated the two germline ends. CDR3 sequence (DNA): TGTGCCAGCAGCTCGGCGAACACCGGGGAGCTGTTTTTT. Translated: CASSSANTGELFF.

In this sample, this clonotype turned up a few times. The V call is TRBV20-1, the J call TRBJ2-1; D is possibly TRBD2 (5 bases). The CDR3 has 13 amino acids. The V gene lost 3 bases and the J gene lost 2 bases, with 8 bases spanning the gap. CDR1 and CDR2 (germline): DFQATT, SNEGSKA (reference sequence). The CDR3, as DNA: TGCAGTGCTAGCCTAGCAGCCTACAATGAGCAGTTCTTC. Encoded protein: CSASLAAYNEQFF.

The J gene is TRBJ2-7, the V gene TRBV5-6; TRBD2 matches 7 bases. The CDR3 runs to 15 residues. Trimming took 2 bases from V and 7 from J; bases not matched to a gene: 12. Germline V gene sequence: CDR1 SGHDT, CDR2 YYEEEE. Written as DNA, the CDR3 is TGTGCCAGCAGCTTTGGTTTCGGCGGGAGTAGAGAGCAGTACTTC. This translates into CASSFGFGGSREQYF.

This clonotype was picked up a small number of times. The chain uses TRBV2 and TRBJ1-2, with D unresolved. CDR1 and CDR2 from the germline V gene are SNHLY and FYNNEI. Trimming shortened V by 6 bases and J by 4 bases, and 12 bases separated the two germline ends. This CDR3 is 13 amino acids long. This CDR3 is CASSPYEGYGYTF. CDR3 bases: TGTGCCAGCAGCCCTTACGAGGGCTATGGCTACACCTTC.

CDR3 bases: TGTGCCAGTAGTATCATCGTCGGTTGGGGGACCCCTCTGGCCGGGGAGCTGTTTTTT. This sequence encodes CASSIIVGWGTPLAGELFF. The chain recombines TRBV19 with TRBJ2-2, with D perhaps TRBD1 or TRBD2 (5 bases each). V lost 3 bases to trimming and J lost 6 bases, with 26 bases between them. The CDR3 covers 19 residues. Germline V CDR1 and CDR2: LNHDA, SQIVND (reference sequence).

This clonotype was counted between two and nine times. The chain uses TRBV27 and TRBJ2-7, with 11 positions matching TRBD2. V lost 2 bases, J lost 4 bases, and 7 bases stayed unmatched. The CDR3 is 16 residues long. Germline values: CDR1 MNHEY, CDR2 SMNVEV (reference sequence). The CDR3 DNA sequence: TGTGCCAGCAGTTTAACCCGGCTAGCGGGGGGTTACGAGCAGTACTTC. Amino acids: CASSLTRLAGGYEQYF.

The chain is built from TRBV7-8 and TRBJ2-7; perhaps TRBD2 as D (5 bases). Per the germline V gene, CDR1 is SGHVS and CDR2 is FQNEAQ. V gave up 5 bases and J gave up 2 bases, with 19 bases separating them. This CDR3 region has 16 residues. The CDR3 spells CASSRRTDLLAYEQYF. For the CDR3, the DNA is TGTGCCAGCAGCCGTCGGACGGACTTGTTGGCCTACGAGCAGTACTTC.

The CDR3 coding sequence is TGTGCCAGCAGTTTGGGGGCCGGGGGGGCCTATGGCTACACCTTC. This translates into CASSLGAGGAYGYTF. The chain uses TRBV12-3 or TRBV12-4 and TRBJ1-2; TRBD1 might be the D (6 bases). This CDR3 has 15 amino acids. Trimming stripped 3 bases from V and 4 bases from J, with 15 bases between.

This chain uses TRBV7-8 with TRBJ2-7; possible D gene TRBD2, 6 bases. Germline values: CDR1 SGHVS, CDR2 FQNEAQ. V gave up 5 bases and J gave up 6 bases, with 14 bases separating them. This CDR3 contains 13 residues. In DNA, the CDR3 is TGTGCCAGCAGCCCCCATACCGGGGGCGAGCAGTACTTC. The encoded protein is CASSPHTGGEQYF. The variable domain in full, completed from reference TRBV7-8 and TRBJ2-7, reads GAGVSQSPRYKVAKRGQDVALRCDPISGHVSLFWYQQALGQGPEFLTYFQNEAQLDKSGLPSDRFFAERPEGSVSTLKIQRTQQEDSAVYLCASSPHTGGEQYFGPGTRLTVT.

CDR3 sequence: CASRRLNTEAFF. CDR3 DNA: TGTGCCAGCCGACGGTTGAACACTGAAGCTTTCTTT. The gene calls are TRBV6-5 and TRBJ1-1; D ambiguous. Trimming took off 8 bases at V and 0 bases at J, with 7 bases between the two ends. CDR3 length: 12 amino acids. CDR1 and CDR2 from the germline V gene are MNHEY and SVGAGI.